This record covers a single T cell receptor beta chain. Its target is unknown. TCR beta VDJ and CDR3 profiling used genomic DNA as template. In TCRdb, the reads were re-called with MiXCR into one record per CDR3 protein. The sample consists of approximately 170,000 distinct CDR3 sequences, around 43% of them appearing once. Patients selected for sequencing had displayed CD8+CD57+ cell expansion by flow cytometry. The enrolled patients all had severe acquired aplastic anemia. This record comes from a study of CD8+CD57+ T cells in acquired aplastic anemia. On the study more broadly: Across the sorted CD4+ and CD8+ cells, DNA amounts averaged roughly 3 ug.

Study observations and caveats: Patients and controls turned out to have roughly 31 CD8+ CDR3 sequences in common. Patients did not significantly differ from controls in CD8+ Simpson's diversity.

This receptor was identified in a human donor with aplastic anemia. Sequenced sample: sorted CD4+, CD8+, or CD8+CD57+ T cells (not recorded which) from PBMCs.

The CDR3 bases are TGTGCCAGCAGCTTAGGAGAAAACACCATATATTTT. Translation: CASSLGENTIYF. The chain uses TRBV7-9 and TRBJ1-3; D not resolved. Germline V CDR1 and CDR2: SEHNR, FQNEAQ (reference sequence). The CDR3 sequence is 12 residues long. Trimming left V 1 base short and J 6 bases short, with 4 bases between. Full variable domain (rest looked up from reference TRBV7-9 and TRBJ1-3): DTGVSQNPRHKITKRGQNVTFRCDPISEHNRLYWYRQTLGQGPEFLTYFQNEAQLEKSRLLSDRFSAERPKGSFSTLEIQRTEQGDSAMYLCASSLGENTIYFGEGSWLTVV.